The clone carrying this T cell receptor (beta chain) has only one observation. The repertoire was sequenced with immunoSEQ multiplex PCR; TCRdb's copy has only in-frame clones and lacks some. The sample has tens of thousands of clones, about 97% seen once. V was cut by 2 bases and J by 8 bases, with 6 bases left in between. The CDR3 is 12 residues long. CDR1 and CDR2 from the germline V gene are SEHNR and FQNEAQ (reference sequence). This sample is drawn from a study of siplizumab effects on memory and regulatory T cells. The chain combines TRBV7-9 with TRBJ1-4; unclear D gene. The receptor was isolated from a human donor in good health. What was sequenced was naive CD4+ T cells sorted from blood. CDR3 in amino acids: CASSLRGEKLFF. The CDR3 DNA is TGTGCCAGCAGCTTAAGAGGCGAAAAACTGTTTTTT.